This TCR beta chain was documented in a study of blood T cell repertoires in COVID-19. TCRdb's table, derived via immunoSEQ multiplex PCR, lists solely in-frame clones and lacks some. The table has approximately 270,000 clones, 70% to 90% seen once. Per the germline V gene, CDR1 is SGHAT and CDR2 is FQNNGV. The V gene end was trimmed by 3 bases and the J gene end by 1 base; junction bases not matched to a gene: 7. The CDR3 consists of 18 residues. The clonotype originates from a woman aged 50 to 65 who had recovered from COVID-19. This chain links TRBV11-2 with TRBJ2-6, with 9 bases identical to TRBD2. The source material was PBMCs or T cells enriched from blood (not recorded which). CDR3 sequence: CASSLLFSGSSGANVLTF. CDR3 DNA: TGTGCCAGCAGCTTGCTTTTTAGCGGGAGTTCTGGGGCCAACGTCCTGACTTTC.